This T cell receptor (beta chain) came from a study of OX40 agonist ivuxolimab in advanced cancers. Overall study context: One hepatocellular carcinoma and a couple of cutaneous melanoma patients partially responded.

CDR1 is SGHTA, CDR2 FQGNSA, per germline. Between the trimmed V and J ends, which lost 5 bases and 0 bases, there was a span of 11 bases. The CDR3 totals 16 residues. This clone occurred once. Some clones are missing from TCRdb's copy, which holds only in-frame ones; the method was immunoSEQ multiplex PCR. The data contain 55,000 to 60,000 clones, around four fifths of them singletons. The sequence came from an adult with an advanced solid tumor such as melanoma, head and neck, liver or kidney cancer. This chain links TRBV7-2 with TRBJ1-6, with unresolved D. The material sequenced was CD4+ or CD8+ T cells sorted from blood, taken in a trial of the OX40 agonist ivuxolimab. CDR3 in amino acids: CASSASGSSYNSPLHF. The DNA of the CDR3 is TGTGCCAGCAGCGCCTCAGGAAGCTCCTATAATTCACCCCTCCACTTT.